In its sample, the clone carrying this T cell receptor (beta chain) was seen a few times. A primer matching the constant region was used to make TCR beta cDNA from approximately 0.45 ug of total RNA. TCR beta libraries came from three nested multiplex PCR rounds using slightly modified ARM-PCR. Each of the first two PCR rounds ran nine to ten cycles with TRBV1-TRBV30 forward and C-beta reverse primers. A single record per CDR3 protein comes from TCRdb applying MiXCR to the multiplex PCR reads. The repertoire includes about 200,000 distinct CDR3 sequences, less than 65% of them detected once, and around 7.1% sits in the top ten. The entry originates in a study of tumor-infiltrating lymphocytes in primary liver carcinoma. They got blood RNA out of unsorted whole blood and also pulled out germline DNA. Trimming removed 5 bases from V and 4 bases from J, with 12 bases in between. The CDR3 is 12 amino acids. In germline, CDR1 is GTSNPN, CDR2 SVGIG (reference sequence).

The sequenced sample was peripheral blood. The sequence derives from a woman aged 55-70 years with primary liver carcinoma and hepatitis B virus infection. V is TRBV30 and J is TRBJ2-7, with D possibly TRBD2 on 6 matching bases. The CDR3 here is CAWGWGEYEQYF. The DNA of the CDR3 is TGTGCCTGGGGTTGGGGGGAGTACGAGCAGTACTTC.